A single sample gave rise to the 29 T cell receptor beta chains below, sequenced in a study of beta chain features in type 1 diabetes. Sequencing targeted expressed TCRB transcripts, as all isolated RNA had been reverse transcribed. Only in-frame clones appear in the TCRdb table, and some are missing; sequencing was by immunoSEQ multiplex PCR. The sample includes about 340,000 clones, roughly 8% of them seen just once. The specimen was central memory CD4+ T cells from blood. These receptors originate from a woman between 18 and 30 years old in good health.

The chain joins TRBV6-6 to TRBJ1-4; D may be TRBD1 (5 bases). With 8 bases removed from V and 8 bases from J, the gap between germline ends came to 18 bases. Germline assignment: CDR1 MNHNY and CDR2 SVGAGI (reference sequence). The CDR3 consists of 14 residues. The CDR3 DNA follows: TGTGCCAGCGGAACAACAGGCGAAGGGGAAAAACTGTTTTTT. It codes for CASGTTGEGEKLFF.

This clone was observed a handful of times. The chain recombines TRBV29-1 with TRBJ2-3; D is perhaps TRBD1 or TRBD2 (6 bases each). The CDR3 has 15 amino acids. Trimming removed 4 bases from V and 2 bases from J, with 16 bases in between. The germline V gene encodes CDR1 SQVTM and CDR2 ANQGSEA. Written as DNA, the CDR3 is TGCAGCGTTGGGGGGGCTAGCCGAACCACAGATACGCAGTATTTT. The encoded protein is CSVGGASRTTDTQYF.

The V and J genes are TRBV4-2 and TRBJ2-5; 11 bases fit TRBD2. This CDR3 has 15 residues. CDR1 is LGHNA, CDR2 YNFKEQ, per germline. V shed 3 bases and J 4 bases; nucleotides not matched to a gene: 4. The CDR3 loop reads CASSHILAGGETQYF. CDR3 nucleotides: TGTGCCAGCAGCCATATCCTAGCGGGAGGAGAGACCCAGTACTTC.

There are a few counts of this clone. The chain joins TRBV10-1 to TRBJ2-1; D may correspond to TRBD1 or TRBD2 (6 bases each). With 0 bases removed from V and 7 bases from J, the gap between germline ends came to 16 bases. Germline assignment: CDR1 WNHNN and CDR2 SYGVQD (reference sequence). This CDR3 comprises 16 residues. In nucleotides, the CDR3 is TGCGCCAGCAGTGAGTCTAGGGGGGACGGAATAAATGAGCAGTTCTTC. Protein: CASSESRGDGINEQFF.

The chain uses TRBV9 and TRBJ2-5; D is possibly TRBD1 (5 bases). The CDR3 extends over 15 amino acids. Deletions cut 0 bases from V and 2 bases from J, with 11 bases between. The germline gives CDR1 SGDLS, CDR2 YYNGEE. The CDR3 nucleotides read TGTGCCAGCAGCGTAGCGTCAGGGCAGCAAGAGACCCAGTACTTC. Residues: CASSVASGQQETQYF.

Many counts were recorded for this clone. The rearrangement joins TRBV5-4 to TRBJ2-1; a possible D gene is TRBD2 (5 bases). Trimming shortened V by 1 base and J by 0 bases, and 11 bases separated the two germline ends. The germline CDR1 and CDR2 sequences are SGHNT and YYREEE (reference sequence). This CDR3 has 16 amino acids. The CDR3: CASSLRRVSSYNEQFF. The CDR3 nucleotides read TGTGCCAGCAGCTTGCGGCGGGTAAGCTCCTACAATGAGCAGTTCTTC.

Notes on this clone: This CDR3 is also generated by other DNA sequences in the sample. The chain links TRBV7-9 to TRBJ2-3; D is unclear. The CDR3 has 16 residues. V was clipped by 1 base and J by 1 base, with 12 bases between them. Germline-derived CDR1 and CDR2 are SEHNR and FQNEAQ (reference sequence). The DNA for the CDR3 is TGTGCCAGCAGCTTAGGTAGAGGCCAACGCACAGATACGCAGTATTTT. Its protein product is CASSLGRGQRTDTQYF. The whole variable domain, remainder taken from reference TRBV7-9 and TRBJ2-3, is DTGVSQNPRHKITKRGQNVTFRCDPISEHNRLYWYRQTLGQGPEFLTYFQNEAQLEKSRLLSDRFSAERPKGSFSTLEIQRTEQGDSAMYLCASSLGRGQRTDTQYFGPGTRLTVL.

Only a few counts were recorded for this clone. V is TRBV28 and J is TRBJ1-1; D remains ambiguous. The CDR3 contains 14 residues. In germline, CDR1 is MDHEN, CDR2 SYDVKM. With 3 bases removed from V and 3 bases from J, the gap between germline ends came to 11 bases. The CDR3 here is CASSLSAEYTEAFF. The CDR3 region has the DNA TGTGCCAGCAGTTTGTCGGCAGAGTACACTGAAGCTTTCTTT.

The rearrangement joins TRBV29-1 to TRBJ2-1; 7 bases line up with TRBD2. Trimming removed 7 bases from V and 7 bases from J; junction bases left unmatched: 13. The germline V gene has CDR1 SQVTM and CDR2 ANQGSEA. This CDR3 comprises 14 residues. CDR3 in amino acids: CSEISGGRTNEQFF. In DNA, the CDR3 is TGCAGCGAAATCTCTGGCGGGAGAACGAATGAGCAGTTCTTC.

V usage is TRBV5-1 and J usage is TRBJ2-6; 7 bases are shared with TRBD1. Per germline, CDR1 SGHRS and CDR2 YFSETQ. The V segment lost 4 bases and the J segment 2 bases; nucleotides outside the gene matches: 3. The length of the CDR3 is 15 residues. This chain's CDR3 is CASSHGTAGANVLTF. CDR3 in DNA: TGCGCCAGCAGCCACGGGACAGCTGGGGCCAACGTCCTGACTTTC.

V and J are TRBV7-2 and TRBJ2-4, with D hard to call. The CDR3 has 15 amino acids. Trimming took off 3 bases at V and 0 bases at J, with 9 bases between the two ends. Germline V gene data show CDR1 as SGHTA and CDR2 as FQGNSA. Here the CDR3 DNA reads TGTGCCAGCAGCTTCGCAGGAATAGCCAAAAACATTCAGTACTTC. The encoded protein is CASSFAGIAKNIQYF. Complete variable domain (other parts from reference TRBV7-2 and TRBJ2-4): GAGVSQSPSNKVTEKGKDVELRCDPISGHTALYWYRQSLGQGLEFLIYFQGNSAPDKSGLPSDRFSAERTGGSVSTLTIQRTQQEDSAVYLCASSFAGIAKNIQYFGAGTRLSVL.

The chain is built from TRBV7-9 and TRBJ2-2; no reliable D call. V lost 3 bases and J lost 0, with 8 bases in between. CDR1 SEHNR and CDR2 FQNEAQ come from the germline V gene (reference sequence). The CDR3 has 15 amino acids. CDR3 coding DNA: TGTGCCAGCAGCTTCCAGCGTACGAACACCGGGGAGCTGTTTTTT. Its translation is CASSFQRTNTGELFF.

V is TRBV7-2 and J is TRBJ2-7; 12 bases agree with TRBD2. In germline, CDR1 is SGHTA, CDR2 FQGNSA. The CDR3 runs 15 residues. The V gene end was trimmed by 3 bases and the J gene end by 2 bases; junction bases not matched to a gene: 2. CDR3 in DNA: TGTGCCAGCAGCTTCTCTAGCGGGAGGGCCTACGAGCAGTACTTC. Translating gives CASSFSSGRAYEQYF.

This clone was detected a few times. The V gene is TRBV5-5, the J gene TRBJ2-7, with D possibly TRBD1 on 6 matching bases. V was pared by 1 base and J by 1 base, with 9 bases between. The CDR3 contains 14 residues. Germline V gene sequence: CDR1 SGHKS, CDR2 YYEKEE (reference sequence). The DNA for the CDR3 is TGTGCCAGCAGCTTGCGCACAGGGTCCTACGAGCAGTACTTC. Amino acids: CASSLRTGSYEQYF.

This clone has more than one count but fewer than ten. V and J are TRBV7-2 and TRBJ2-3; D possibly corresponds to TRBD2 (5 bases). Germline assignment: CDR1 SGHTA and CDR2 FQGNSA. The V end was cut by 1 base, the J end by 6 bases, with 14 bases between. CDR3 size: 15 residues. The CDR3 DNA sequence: TGTGCCAGCAGCTTAGACGGGGAGTACGGTGATACGCAGTATTTT. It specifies CASSLDGEYGDTQYF.

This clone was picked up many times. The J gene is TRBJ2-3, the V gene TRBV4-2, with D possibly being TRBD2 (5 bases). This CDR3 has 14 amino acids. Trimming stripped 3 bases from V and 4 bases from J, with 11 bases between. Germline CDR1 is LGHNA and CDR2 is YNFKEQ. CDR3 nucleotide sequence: TGTGCCAGCAGCCAGTCACTAGTGGCAGATACGCAGTATTTT. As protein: CASSQSLVADTQYF.

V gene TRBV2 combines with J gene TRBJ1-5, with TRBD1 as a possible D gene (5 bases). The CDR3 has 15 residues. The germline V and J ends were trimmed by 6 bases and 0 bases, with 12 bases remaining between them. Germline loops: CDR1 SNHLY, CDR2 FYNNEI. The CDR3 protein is CASRTDSYSNQPQHF. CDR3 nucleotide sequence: TGTGCCAGCAGAACCGACAGTTATAGCAATCAGCCCCAGCATTTT.

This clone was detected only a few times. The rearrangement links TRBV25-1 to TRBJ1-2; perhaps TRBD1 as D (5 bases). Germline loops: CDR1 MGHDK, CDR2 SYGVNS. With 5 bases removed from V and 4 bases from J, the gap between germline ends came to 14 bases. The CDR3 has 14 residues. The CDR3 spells CASSYGGSSYGYTF. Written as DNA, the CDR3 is TGTGCCAGCAGTTACGGGGGGTCGTCCTATGGCTACACCTTC.

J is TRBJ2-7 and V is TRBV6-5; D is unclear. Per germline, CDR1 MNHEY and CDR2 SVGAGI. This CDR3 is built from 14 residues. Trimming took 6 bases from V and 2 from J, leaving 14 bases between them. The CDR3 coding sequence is TGTGCCAGCAGCCCATTCAGAAGCCCCTACGAGCAGTACTTC. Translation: CASSPFRSPYEQYF.

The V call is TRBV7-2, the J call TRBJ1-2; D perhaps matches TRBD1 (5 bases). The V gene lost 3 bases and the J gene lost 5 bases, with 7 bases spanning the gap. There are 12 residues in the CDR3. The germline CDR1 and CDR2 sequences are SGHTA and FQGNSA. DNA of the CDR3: TGTGCCAGCAGCTTTGGGGGTTATGGCTACACCTTC. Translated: CASSFGGYGYTF.

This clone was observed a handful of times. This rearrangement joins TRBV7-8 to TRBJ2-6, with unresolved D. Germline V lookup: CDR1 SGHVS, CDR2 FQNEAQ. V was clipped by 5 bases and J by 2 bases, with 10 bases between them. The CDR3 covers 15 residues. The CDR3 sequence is CASSEHRAGANVLTF. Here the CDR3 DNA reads TGTGCCAGCAGCGAACATAGAGCTGGGGCCAACGTCCTGACTTTC.

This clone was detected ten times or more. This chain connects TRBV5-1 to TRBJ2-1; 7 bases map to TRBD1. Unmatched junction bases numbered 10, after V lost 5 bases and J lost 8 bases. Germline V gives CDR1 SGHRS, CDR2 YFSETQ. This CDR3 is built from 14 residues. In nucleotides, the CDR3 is TGCGCCAGCAGGATTGGACAGGACCGCGATGAGCAGTTCTTC. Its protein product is CASRIGQDRDEQFF.

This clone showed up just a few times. CDR3 DNA: TGTGCCAGCAGCCCAATGACTAGGAGGGATACGCAGTATTTT. Protein: CASSPMTRRDTQYF. The J gene is TRBJ2-3, the V gene TRBV7-2; perhaps TRBD2 as D (6 bases). Trimming pared 5 bases from V and 6 bases from J, leaving 15 bases between. The CDR3 consists of 14 residues. Germline V CDR1 and CDR2: SGHTA, FQGNSA.

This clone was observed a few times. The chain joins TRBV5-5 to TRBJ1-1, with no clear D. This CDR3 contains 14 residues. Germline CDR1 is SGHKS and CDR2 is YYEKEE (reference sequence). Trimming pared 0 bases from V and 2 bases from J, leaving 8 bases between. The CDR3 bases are TGTGCCAGCAGCTTGGAGCCGAGAAACACTGAAGCTTTCTTT. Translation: CASSLEPRNTEAFF.

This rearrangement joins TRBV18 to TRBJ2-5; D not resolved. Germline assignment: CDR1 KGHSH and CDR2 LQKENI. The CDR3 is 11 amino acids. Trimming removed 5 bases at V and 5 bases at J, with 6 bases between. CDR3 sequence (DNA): TGTGCCAGCTCAGAAAGGGAGACCCAGTACTTC. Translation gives CASSERETQYF.

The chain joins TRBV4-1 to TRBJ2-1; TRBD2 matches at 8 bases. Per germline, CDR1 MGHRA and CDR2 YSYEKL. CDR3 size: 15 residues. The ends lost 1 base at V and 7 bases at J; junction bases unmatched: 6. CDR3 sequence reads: CASSQVGGRLNEQFF. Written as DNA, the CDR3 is TGCGCCAGCAGCCAAGTTGGCGGGAGGTTAAATGAGCAGTTCTTC.

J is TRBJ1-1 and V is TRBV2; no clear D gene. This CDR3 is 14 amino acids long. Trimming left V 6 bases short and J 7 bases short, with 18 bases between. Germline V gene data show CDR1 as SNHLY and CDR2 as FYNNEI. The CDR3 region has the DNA TGTGCCAGCAGGAGATATGGACTATTGGGTGAAGCTTTCTTT. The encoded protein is CASRRYGLLGEAFF.

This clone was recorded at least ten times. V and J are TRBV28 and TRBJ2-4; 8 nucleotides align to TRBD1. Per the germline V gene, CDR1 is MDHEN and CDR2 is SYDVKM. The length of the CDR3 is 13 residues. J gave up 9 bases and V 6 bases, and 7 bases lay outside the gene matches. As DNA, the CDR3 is TGTGCCAGCAGGGGGACAGGAGAAAGCATTCAGTACTTC. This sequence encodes CASRGTGESIQYF.

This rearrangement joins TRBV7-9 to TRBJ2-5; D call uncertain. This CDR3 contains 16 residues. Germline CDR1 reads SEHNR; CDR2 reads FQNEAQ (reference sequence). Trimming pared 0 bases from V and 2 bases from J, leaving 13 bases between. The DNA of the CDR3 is TGTGCCAGCAGCTTAGCGTTCCCAACAAGGCAAGAGACCCAGTACTTC. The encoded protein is CASSLAFPTRQETQYF.